The 22 T cell receptor beta chains reported below all come from one sample, sequenced in a study of cytomegalovirus exposure and HLA in healthy donors. The PCR ran on 60 Vbeta and 13 Jbeta primers. Profiling relied on immunoSEQ multiplex PCR, and the TCRdb table lists in-frame clones only, not all of them. Of 95,000 to 150,000 clones listed, roughly 80% are singletons. The sequenced material came from PBMCs. These receptors all stem from a man aged 25-40 years in good health and CMV-seronegative.

This clone was picked up a small number of times. The CDR3 coding sequence is TGTGCCAGCAGCTTCGGCAATCAGCCCCAGCATTTT. Residues: CASSFGNQPQHF. The chain joins TRBV5-6 to TRBJ1-5; D is uncertain. CDR1 and CDR2 from the germline V gene are SGHDT and YYEEEE. Trimming took 2 bases from V and 2 from J, leaving 2 bases between them. CDR3 size: 12 residues.

The chain uses TRBV5-1 and TRBJ2-3, with TRBD1 as a possible D gene (7 bases). CDR1 is SGHRS and CDR2 is YFSETQ in the germline V gene. The length of the CDR3 is 15 residues. V was cut by 1 base and J by 6 bases, with 15 bases left in between. CDR3 sequence reads: CASSLQGGWQDTQYF. DNA for the CDR3: TGCGCCAGCAGCTTGCAGGGGGGCTGGCAGGATACGCAGTATTTT. Filled out from reference TRBV5-1 and TRBJ2-3, the complete variable domain reads KAGVTQTPRYLIKTRGQQVTLSCSPISGHRSVSWYQQTPGQGLQFLFEYFSETQRNKGNFPGRFSGRQFSNSRSEMNVSTLELGDSALYLCASSLQGGWQDTQYFGPGTRLTVL.

This chain joins TRBV6-1 and TRBJ1-5, with 10 bases identical to TRBD1. CDR1 is MNHNS and CDR2 is SASEGT in the germline V gene. V lost 0 bases and J lost 6; bases outside the gene matches: 2. This CDR3 has 15 amino acids. In DNA form, the CDR3 reads TGTGCCAGCAGTGAAGCGGGACAGGGGCCTCAGCCCCAGCATTTT. It codes for CASSEAGQGPQPQHF.

This clone has more than one count but fewer than ten. The chain's CDR3 is CASSDGTGVRTEAFF. In DNA form, the CDR3 reads TGCGCCAGCAGCGACGGGACAGGGGTGAGGACTGAAGCTTTCTTT. This chain uses TRBV5-1 with TRBJ1-1, with TRBD1 identical over 10 bases. The germline V gene encodes CDR1 SGHRS and CDR2 YFSETQ. Losses at the gene ends were 4 bases for V and 5 bases for J; bases not matched to a gene: 8. This CDR3 is built from 15 residues.

The CDR3 DNA reads TGTGCCAGTAGTCCATCCATAGGGAGTAACTATGGCTACACCTTC. Translation gives CASSPSIGSNYGYTF. The gene calls are TRBV19 and TRBJ1-2; no definite D call. CDR3 length equals 15 residues. With 5 bases removed from V and 1 base from J, the gap between germline ends came to 14 bases. CDR1 and CDR2 from the germline V gene are LNHDA and SQIVND (reference sequence).

This clone came up a few times. CDR3 loop: CASSQEPGTATNTEAFF. The CDR3 DNA reads as TGTGCCAGCAGCCAAGAACCCGGGACAGCTACGAACACTGAAGCTTTCTTT. V is TRBV4-2 and J is TRBJ1-1, with TRBD1 identical over 7 bases. The germline V gene encodes CDR1 LGHNA and CDR2 YNFKEQ. This CDR3 contains 17 residues. With 0 bases clipped from V and 1 base from J, the junction kept 8 bases outside the gene matches.

V is TRBV19 and J is TRBJ2-7, with D possibly matching TRBD1 (6 bases). The CDR3 consists of 15 residues. Between the trimmed V and J ends, which lost 6 bases and 0 bases, there was a span of 15 bases. Germline V gene lookup returns CDR1 LNHDA and CDR2 SQIVND (reference sequence). The CDR3 is CASSPGTDSSYEQYF. The CDR3 nucleotides are TGTGCCAGTAGCCCAGGGACGGACAGCTCCTACGAGCAGTACTTC.

This clone appeared a few times. The chain has TRBV4-3 and TRBJ1-6, with D possibly being TRBD1 (5 bases). The V gene lost 3 bases and the J gene lost 4 bases, with 16 bases spanning the gap. The germline V gene has CDR1 LGHNA and CDR2 YSLEER. The CDR3 is made up of 17 amino acids. In DNA, the CDR3 is TGCGCCAGCAGCCAGACCGCGATGACAGTTTATAATTCACCCCTCCACTTT. It translates to CASSQTAMTVYNSPLHF.

This chain joins TRBV18 and TRBJ2-2; the match to TRBD2 covers 9 bases. The CDR3 has 20 residues. CDR1 KGHSH and CDR2 LQKENI come from the germline V gene. With V trimmed by 3 bases and J by 0 bases, 14 bases remained unmatched. CDR3 amino acids: CASSPPRARRLAANTGELFF. In DNA, the CDR3 is TGTGCCAGCTCACCTCCTCGCGCCCGAAGACTAGCGGCGAACACCGGGGAGCTGTTTTTT.

With regard to this clone: Mismatch with germline at one junction end may stem from a read error. This specimen includes other DNA sequences encoding the same CDR3. This sequence joins TRBV19 and TRBJ1-2; D is undetermined. CDR1 LNHDA and CDR2 SQIVND come from the germline V gene (reference sequence). CDR3 length equals 11 residues. CDR3 loop: CASISASGYTF. The CDR3, as DNA: TGTGCCAGTATTTCCGCAAGCGGCTACACCTTT. The full variable domain, in which reference TRBV19 and TRBJ1-2 provide the parts outside the CDR3, is DGGITQSPKYLFRKEGQNVTLSCEQNLNHDAMYWYRQDPGQGLRLIYYSQIVNDFQKGDIAEGYSVSREKKESFPLTVTSAQKNPTAFYLCASISASGYTFGSGTRLTVV.

The chain uses TRBV7-6 and TRBJ1-1, with a weak D call TRBD1 (6 bases). Germline V CDR1 and CDR2: SGHVS, FNYEAQ. There are 13 residues in the CDR3. The V end was cut by 5 bases, the J end by 0 bases, with 7 bases between. The CDR3 nucleotides read TGTGCCAGCAGCCAGGGGATGAACACTGAAGCTTTCTTT. Translation: CASSQGMNTEAFF.

The chain carries TRBV7-2 and TRBJ2-5; the D is unclear. Germline V gene data show CDR1 as SGHTA and CDR2 as FQGNSA. Trimming pared 1 base from V and 1 base from J, leaving 7 bases between. CDR3 length: 14 residues. This chain's CDR3 is CASSLGLGQETQYF. In DNA form, the CDR3 reads TGTGCCAGCAGCTTAGGACTCGGCCAAGAGACCCAGTACTTC.

The chain links TRBV28 to TRBJ2-1; the match to TRBD1 covers 11 bases. Per germline, CDR1 MDHEN and CDR2 SYDVKM. The CDR3 runs to 13 residues. V lost 7 bases, J lost 7 bases, and 3 bases stayed unmatched. The CDR3 loop is CASTRDRGNEQFF. CDR3 coding DNA: TGTGCCAGCACGCGGGACAGGGGGAATGAGCAGTTCTTC.

V usage is TRBV6-1 and J usage is TRBJ2-7, with D tentatively TRBD1 (6 bases). Germline lookup yields CDR1 MNHNS and CDR2 SASEGT. CDR3 length equals 15 residues. Trimming cost V 6 bases and J 0 bases, with 15 bases left between them. Here the CDR3 DNA reads TGTGCCAGCAGCCCACGGACAGTTTACTCCTACGAGCAGTACTTC. The encoded protein is CASSPRTVYSYEQYF.

The V call is TRBV5-1, the J call TRBJ2-7; 9 bases match TRBD2. The CDR3 runs 16 residues. The junction had 10 bases not matched to a gene; V was cut back by 2 bases and J by 4 bases. The germline V gene encodes CDR1 SGHRS and CDR2 YFSETQ. The CDR3 sequence is CASSLGQAGGLYEQYF. CDR3 DNA: TGCGCCAGCAGCTTAGGTCAAGCGGGGGGCCTTTACGAGCAGTACTTC. Drawing the rest from reference TRBV5-1 and TRBJ2-7, the complete variable domain is KAGVTQTPRYLIKTRGQQVTLSCSPISGHRSVSWYQQTPGQGLQFLFEYFSETQRNKGNFPGRFSGRQFSNSRSEMNVSTLELGDSALYLCASSLGQAGGLYEQYFGPGTRLTVT.

The V call is TRBV27, the J call TRBJ2-7, with TRBD2 matching over 12 bases. Looked up from germline, CDR1 is MNHEY and CDR2 is SMNVEV (reference sequence). The CDR3 runs to 17 residues. Trimming removed 3 bases from V and 0 bases from J; junction bases left unmatched: 6. The CDR3 coding sequence is TGTGCCAGCAGTTTGGGACTAGCGGGTTACGGCTCCTACGAGCAGTACTTC. This encodes CASSLGLAGYGSYEQYF.

This clone has a handful of counts. V and J are TRBV27 and TRBJ2-7, with TRBD2 matching over 11 bases. This CDR3 comprises 20 residues. Germline loops: CDR1 MNHEY, CDR2 SMNVEV (reference sequence). Trimming removed 5 bases from V and 2 bases from J; junction bases left unmatched: 20. In DNA, the CDR3 is TGTGCCAGCAGTCCTCTCGGGACTAGCGGCGGCAGAACCCCACCCTACGAGCAGTACTTC. It is translated as CASSPLGTSGGRTPPYEQYF.

The CDR3 DNA follows: TGCGCCAGCAGCCTCGCCCAAAAGGAGATGAACACTGAAGCTTTCTTT. Amino acids: CASSLAQKEMNTEAFF. The chain joins TRBV5-1 to TRBJ1-1, with D uncertain. CDR1 and CDR2 from the germline V gene are SGHRS and YFSETQ. This CDR3 spans 16 amino acids. Trimming left V 4 bases short and J 0 bases short, with 16 bases between. Full variable domain (rest looked up from reference TRBV5-1 and TRBJ1-1): KAGVTQTPRYLIKTRGQQVTLSCSPISGHRSVSWYQQTPGQGLQFLFEYFSETQRNKGNFPGRFSGRQFSNSRSEMNVSTLELGDSALYLCASSLAQKEMNTEAFFGQGTRLTVV.

The chain couples TRBV27 to TRBJ2-5; 8 positions agree with TRBD2. Germline loops: CDR1 MNHEY, CDR2 SMNVEV (reference sequence). Losses at the gene ends were 6 bases for V and 3 bases for J; bases not matched to a gene: 9. CDR3 length: 15 amino acids. The CDR3 region has the DNA TGTGCCAGCAGACCCTGGCGGGGGGAAAAAGAGACCCAGTACTTC. Protein sequence: CASRPWRGEKETQYF.

V gene TRBV9 combines with J gene TRBJ2-7; the D gene is possibly TRBD1 (6 bases). The ends were cut back, 4 bases at V and 2 bases at J, with 13 bases in the middle. Germline V gene lookup returns CDR1 SGDLS and CDR2 YYNGEE. The CDR3 has 14 amino acids. CDR3 in DNA: TGTGCCAGCAGCCCCCGGACAGTAACCTACGAGCAGTACTTC. Protein product: CASSPRTVTYEQYF.

The chain uses TRBV6-5 and TRBJ2-3; D unclear. The length of the CDR3 is 15 residues. Germline V gives CDR1 MNHEY, CDR2 SVGAGI. V was pared by 5 bases and J by 0 bases, with 12 bases between. In DNA form, the CDR3 reads TGTGCCAGCAGTCCAAAGGCGGCTAGCACAGATACGCAGTATTTT. This sequence encodes CASSPKAASTDTQYF.

The V call is TRBV30, the J call TRBJ2-4; D is unclear. V dropped 4 bases and J dropped 1 base, with 20 bases sitting between them. From germline, CDR1 is GTSNPN and CDR2 SVGIG (reference sequence). The CDR3 sequence is 17 residues long. Here the CDR3 reads CAWTPIGVTAAKNIQYF. The CDR3, as DNA: TGTGCCTGGACGCCTATAGGAGTGACGGCGGCCAAAAACATTCAGTACTTC.